Below, 20 T cell receptor beta chains from the same sample are listed, as sequenced in a study of blood T cells in healthy people across ages. Using a J-beta primer mix together with a sample-barcoded 5' primer, a second PCR was run for roughly 7 to 11 cycles. TCRdb re-derived calls from the 5' RACE reads in MiXCR, one entry per CDR3 protein. The table has about 810,000 distinct CDR3 sequences, roughly 34% seen once. Source material: blood. These receptors were taken from a man between 18 and 29 years old in good health.

This rearrangement joins TRBV6-5 to TRBJ2-5; D remains unclear. V was cut by 6 bases and J by 6 bases, with 20 bases left in between. Germline lookup yields CDR1 MNHEY and CDR2 SVGAGI. The CDR3 sequence is 15 residues long. The CDR3 loop reads CASSPSSGTGKTQYF. CDR3 bases: TGTGCCAGCAGCCCTTCTAGTGGAACTGGCAAGACCCAGTACTTC.

The chain joins TRBV6-6 to TRBJ1-2; unclear D gene. Trimming removed 6 bases from V and 5 bases from J, with 10 bases in between. This CDR3 spans 12 amino acids. Per the germline V gene, CDR1 is MNHNY and CDR2 is SVGAGI (reference sequence). The CDR3 loop is CASRDSGYGYTF. The CDR3 DNA follows: TGTGCCAGCAGAGACTCGGGTTATGGCTACACCTTC.

Note on this clonotype: A junction boundary mismatches the germline segment, possibly from a read error. V gene TRBV6-6 combines with J gene TRBJ1-2, with TRBD1 matching over 7 bases. CDR1 MNHNY and CDR2 SVGAGI come from the germline V gene (reference sequence). CDR3 length: 15 amino acids. CDR3 DNA sequence: TGTGCCAGCAGTGCCTACGACAGGGCGGGCTATGACTACACCTTC. Translated, it gives CASSAYDRAGYDYTF.

The sample holds a few counts of this clonotype. The chain couples TRBV4-3 to TRBJ1-4; D unclear. Trimming took off 1 base at V and 10 bases at J, with 16 bases between the two ends. This CDR3 spans 15 amino acids. Germline V CDR1 and CDR2: LGHNA, YSLEER. The CDR3 region has the DNA TGCGCCAGCAGCCAAGTTCTCTTCGAAATGGGAAAACTGTTTTTT. As protein: CASSQVLFEMGKLFF.

CDR3 in DNA: TGTGCCAGCAGGGCGGAGGACAGGGAATCCTCTCCCCTCCACTTT. The encoded protein is CASRAEDRESSPLHF. V is TRBV6-6 and J is TRBJ1-6; the match to TRBD1 covers 8 bases. CDR1 and CDR2 (germline): MNHNY, SVGAGI (reference sequence). J lost 13 bases, V lost 6 bases, and 14 bases had no gene match. The CDR3 runs 15 residues.

About this clonotype itself: The junction and the germline gene differ at one end; a read error may be behind it. This chain uses TRBV7-9 with TRBJ2-7, with TRBD1 matching over 7 bases. This CDR3 region has 15 residues. Germline CDR1 SEHNR, CDR2 FQNEAQ (reference sequence). The CDR3 DNA reads TGCGCCAGCAGCTTTCTCCGGACAGGAGGAAATGAGCAGTACTTC. Its translation is CASSFLRTGGNEQYF.

On this clonotype itself: A much larger clone differs from this one at a single base, so this may be a read error. The rearrangement links TRBV28 to TRBJ2-5; D perhaps matches TRBD2 (6 bases). The CDR3 is made up of 11 amino acids. CDR1 is MDHEN, CDR2 SYDVKM, per germline. The CDR3 region is CVSLEGETQYF. In DNA, the CDR3 is TGTGTCAGCCTGGAGGGCGAGACCCAGTACTTC.

This chain joins TRBV5-1 and TRBJ2-5; 9 nucleotides agree with TRBD1. Germline V gene lookup returns CDR1 SGHRS and CDR2 YFSETQ. The ends lost 1 base at V and 5 bases at J; junction bases unmatched: 12. The CDR3 consists of 17 residues. The CDR3 DNA sequence: TGCGCCAGCAGCTTGAACCTTGCAGGGACAGGGAGCGAGACCCAGTACTTC. It encodes CASSLNLAGTGSETQYF.

This clonotype was seen repeatedly, ten times or more. This rearrangement joins TRBV12-3 or TRBV12-4 to TRBJ1-5, with D possibly TRBD1 on 5 matching bases. The V and J ends lost 6 bases and 5 bases respectively, with 17 bases between them. The CDR3 covers 15 residues. The CDR3 here is CASSSQVGVDQPQHF. CDR3 DNA: TGTGCCAGCAGCTCCCAGGTGGGGGTCGATCAGCCCCAGCATTTT.

The rearrangement uses TRBV20-1 and TRBJ2-7; perhaps D is TRBD1 or TRBD2 (5 bases each). Germline V CDR1 and CDR2: DFQATT, SNEGSKA (reference sequence). Trimming left V 3 bases short and J 3 bases short, with 15 bases between. This CDR3 contains 14 residues. In DNA form, the CDR3 reads TGCAGTGCTAGGCCACGAGAGGGGAGCTACGAGCAGTACTTC. This gives the protein CSARPREGSYEQYF.

The chain combines TRBV29-1 with TRBJ2-6, with 8 bases matching TRBD1. The germline V gene encodes CDR1 SQVTM and CDR2 ANQGSEA. This CDR3 comprises 14 residues. V was clipped by 6 bases and J by 2 bases; unmatched bases: 3. In nucleotides, the CDR3 is TGCAGCGTGGCAGGGGGCCCTGGGGCCAACGTCCTGACTTTC. Protein: CSVAGGPGANVLTF.

To note about this clonotype: A much larger clonotype is one base distant, so this may be a read error. The chain joins TRBV15 to TRBJ1-1; D is unclear. V was cut by 0 bases and J by 11 bases, with 16 bases left in between. The CDR3 contains 14 residues. Germline CDR1 and CDR2: LNHNV and YYDKDF (reference sequence). CDR3 region: CATSRDPTTPLAFF. The CDR3 bases are TGTGCCACCAGCAGAGATCCGACCACCCCTTTGGCTTTCTTT.

Of note for this clonotype: A much bigger clone sits one base away, suggesting this may be a read error. CDR3 sequence (DNA): TGTGCCATCAGTGAGCCGCGAGCGGGGTCCCACGAGCAGTACTTC. This translates into CAISEPRAGSHEQYF. This chain connects TRBV10-3 to TRBJ2-7; 7 bases align to TRBD2. V lost 2 bases, J lost 5 bases, and 9 bases stayed unmatched. This CDR3 comprises 15 residues. Germline CDR1 ENHRY, CDR2 SYGVKD.

The chain couples TRBV3-1 to TRBJ2-7; D is unclear. The CDR3 contains 14 residues. V dropped 0 bases and J dropped 3 bases, with 9 bases sitting between them. From germline, CDR1 is LGHDT and CDR2 YNNKEL (reference sequence). The CDR3 here is CASSQDGQSYEQYF. Written as DNA, the CDR3 is TGTGCCAGCAGCCAAGACGGCCAAAGCTACGAGCAGTACTTC.

This clonotype was observed once. The chain has TRBV20-1 and TRBJ1-1, with TRBD1 matching 7 bases. The CDR3 consists of 13 residues. V lost 6 bases, J lost 6 bases, and 10 bases stayed unmatched. Germline CDR1 is DFQATT and CDR2 is SNEGSKA (reference sequence). CDR3 bases: TGCAGTGCCGAATCCGACAGGGAGTCTGAAGCTTTCTTT. Translating gives CSAESDRESEAFF.

The chain employs TRBV20-1 and TRBJ2-3; possibly TRBD1 for D (5 bases). The CDR3 is 15 residues long. The germline V gene encodes CDR1 DFQATT and CDR2 SNEGSKA (reference sequence). V dropped 5 bases and J dropped 0 bases, with 15 bases sitting between them. The CDR3 region has the DNA TGCAGTGCTCACCCCGACAGTCCTAGCACAGATACGCAGTATTTT. This encodes CSAHPDSPSTDTQYF.

This clonotype was observed a handful of times. The rearrangement joins TRBV6-6 to TRBJ1-4; possibly TRBD1 for D (6 bases). Trimming pared 6 bases from V and 3 bases from J, leaving 17 bases between. Germline V lookup: CDR1 MNHNY, CDR2 SVGAGI (reference sequence). The CDR3 loop spans 16 amino acids. The CDR3 coding sequence is TGTGCCAGCAGCGCCATGAGGGGGGGTTCTAATGAAAAACTGTTTTTT. Protein product: CASSAMRGGSNEKLFF.

V usage is TRBV7-2 and J usage is TRBJ1-2; D ambiguous. The CDR3 length is 13 residues. Between the trimmed V and J ends, which lost 3 bases and 2 bases, there was a span of 7 bases. In germline, CDR1 is SGHTA, CDR2 FQGNSA. The CDR3 spells CASSFTENYGYTF. CDR3 nucleotides: TGTGCCAGCAGCTTCACAGAGAACTATGGCTACACCTTC.

This clonotype appeared many times. This sequence joins TRBV6-6 and TRBJ2-3, with D perhaps TRBD1 (5 bases). Between the trimmed V and J ends, which lost 5 bases and 2 bases, there was a span of 11 bases. CDR1 and CDR2 from the germline V gene are MNHNY and SVGAGI (reference sequence). This CDR3 region has 14 residues. CDR3 coding DNA: TGTGCCAGCAGTCCGACAGTAGACACAGATACGCAGTATTTT. This gives the protein CASSPTVDTDTQYF.

The CDR3 DNA follows: TGTGCCAGCAGCTGCCGGACGGCTCCCTCGGGGGGCTACACCTTC. Its translation: CASSCRTAPSGGYTF. J is TRBJ1-2 and V is TRBV14; D gene unclear. The V end was cut by 5 bases, the J end by 8 bases, with 21 bases between. The CDR3 spans 15 residues. CDR1 is SGHDN, CDR2 FVKESK, per germline.